This T cell receptor (beta chain) comes out of a study of T cell repertoires in cytomegalovirus infection (dated by TCRdb to the late 2010s). For the study in its entirety: Because public TCR beta signatures pointed to carriage of CMV infection together with the matching HLA type, the HLA type of each donor mattered for the analysis.

General conclusions and limits of the study: The ex vivo response was dominated by HLA-C-restricted CMV-specific TCR beta clonotypes, which also provided the single most frequent clonotype in two of eight donors. Carriers of CMV infection plus the relevant HLA type were discriminated by the cumulative frequency of public TCR beta family members in the study cohort and in an independent 352-donor cohort.

The run used an Illumina HiSeq 1500. TCRdb reprocessed the public reads (quality trimming at Q25 with fastp, clone calling with MiXCR) and kept in-frame beta chains. Each entry is one CDR3 protein sequence, shown with its most common DNA and genes. The sample profile shows 740,000 or so distinct CDR3 sequences; about 40% of them were found once. The top ten clonotypes cover 2.5% to 3.5% of the sample. There are a few counts of this clonotype. Its specific antigen is unknown. No per-base quality is available; no much larger clone lies one base away. Taken from the germline V gene, the CDR1 and CDR2 loops are SGHDT and YYEEEE. The cysteine opens and the phenylalanine closes a CDR3 of 15 amino acids. The only DNA kept is the CDR3, 45 bases in frame from the first base. V loses 2 bases, J loses 1 base, and the germline ends lie 12 bases apart.

The chain uses TRBV5-6 and TRBJ1-1; the D gene remains uncertain. Specimen: PBMCs. This sequence originates from a human donor in good health (CMV status not recorded). Some clones in this sample may be carry-over from other donors' samples. The CDR3 amino acid sequence is: CASSLGGQTNTEAFF. The DNA sequence is as follows: TGTGCCAGCAGCTTAGGAGGCCAGACGAACACTGAAGCTTTCTTT.